These T cell receptor beta chains were read from a single sample in a study of blood T cell repertoires in COVID-19. The data were produced by immunoSEQ multiplex PCR, yet TCRdb's version contains in-frame clones alone and is incomplete. The data contain around 30,000 clones, 65% to 90% of them singletons. The sequencing sample was made of peripheral blood. These receptors were collected from a man in his 60s with active COVID-19. Each CDR3 is given with its conserved first and last residue. The order of the fields is V gene, J gene, CDR3 length, D gene, clone size, CDR3 DNA, CDR3 protein. D genes are given only for firm matches. The size field is filled for only some rows; it gives once, few, many or a size class.

>TRBV19|TRBJ2-7|16|TRBD2|.
TGTGCCAGTAGTATAGGTCCAGCGGGAGGCTCCTACGAGCAGTACTTC
CASSIGPAGGSYEQYF
>TRBV3-1/TRBV3-2|TRBJ2-5|14|TRBD1|.
TGTGCCAGCAGACTAACAGGGGCTGGAGAGACCCAGTACTTC
CASRLTGAGETQYF
>TRBV19|TRBJ1-5|16|.|.
TGTGCCAGTAGTGCCCGGACAGACCTCGGCAATCAGCCCCAGCATTTT
CASSARTDLGNQPQHF
>TRBV7-6|TRBJ1-4|14|.|.
TGTGCCAGCAGCCACAGGGAAACTAATGAAAAACTGTTTTTT
CASSHRETNEKLFF
>TRBV18|TRBJ2-7|15|TRBD2|.
TGTGCCAGCTCACACGGACTAGCGGGAAGCTACGAGCAGTACTTC
CASSHGLAGSYEQYF
>TRBV4-2|TRBJ2-7|16|TRBD1|.
TGTGCCAGCAGCCAAGATCCCGATACAGGGGGCTACGAGCAGTACTTC
CASSQDPDTGGYEQYF
>TRBV9|TRBJ2-5|11|.|.
TGTGCCAGCAGCGGACTAGGGACCCAGTACTTC
CASSGLGTQYF
>TRBV27|TRBJ2-7|13|.|.
TGTGCCAGCAGTTTTGGCAGGGGATACGAGCAGTACTTC
CASSFGRGYEQYF
>TRBV5-1|TRBJ2-7|15|TRBD1|.
TGCGCCAGCAGCGTAGGGACAGGGGGCATAGGGGAGCAGTACTTC
CASSVGTGGIGEQYF
>TRBV28|TRBJ2-3|15|.|.
TGTGCCAGCAGTCTCACCTTCGGGAGCACAGATACGCAGTATTTT
CASSLTFGSTDTQYF
>TRBV29-1|TRBJ2-7|11|.|.
TGCAGCGTTGTCAACAGTTACGAGCAGTACTTC
CSVVNSYEQYF
>TRBV20-1|TRBJ1-1|11|.|.
TGCAGTGCTAGAGTCGGGAAGGGAGCTTTCTTT
CSARVGKGAFF
>TRBV7-3|TRBJ2-2|14|TRBD1|once
TGTGCCAGCAAACAGGGGGCAAACACCGGGGAGCTGTTTTTT
CASKQGANTGELFF
>TRBV28|TRBJ1-2|13|TRBD1|.
TGTGCCAGCGGCGTAGGGGGCTACTATGGCTACACCTTC
CASGVGGYYGYTF
>TRBV6-1|TRBJ2-1|17|TRBD2|.
TGTGCCAGCAGTGAAGCGTGGTTTAGCGGGAGTAGATATGAGCAGTTCTTC
CASSEAWFSGSRYEQFF
>TRBV24-1|TRBJ2-3|17|TRBD2|.
TGTGCCACCAGTGAGGGGACTAGCGGGAGGTTTACAGATACGCAGTATTTT
CATSEGTSGRFTDTQYF
>TRBV30|TRBJ2-1|15|.|.
TGTGCCTGGAGTGTTAGGCGGGACTCCTACAATGAGCAGTTCTTC
CAWSVRRDSYNEQFF
>TRBV6-5|TRBJ2-3|14|.|.
TGTGCCAGCACCCGAAGGAGGGAGACAGATACGCAGTATTTT
CASTRRRETDTQYF
>TRBV24-1|TRBJ2-1|16|TRBD2|.
TGTGCCACCAGTGATCGCGATAGCGGGAGGGCCAATGAGCAGTTCTTC
CATSDRDSGRANEQFF
>TRBV5-6|TRBJ1-2|14|.|once
TGTGCCAGCAGCCCACAAGCTAGTCCCTATGGCTACACCTTC
CASSPQASPYGYTF
>TRBV14|TRBJ2-3|22|TRBD2|.
TGTGCCAGCAGCCAAAGGTTAAGGGGTTCCGGGACTAGCGGCTTTCGCACAGATACGCAGTATTTT
CASSQRLRGSGTSGFRTDTQYF
>TRBV24-1|TRBJ2-1|15|TRBD2|.
TGTGCCACCAGTGATTTGAGGACTAGCGAGAATGAGCAGTTCTTC
CATSDLRTSENEQFF
>TRBV27|TRBJ2-2|12|.|.
TGTGCCAGCAGGGATACAGGGAGGGAGCTGTTTTTT
CASRDTGRELFF
>TRBV7-2|TRBJ2-7|16|TRBD1|.
TGTGCCAGCAGCTTAACACGGGCAGGGGGCTGGCACGAGCAGTACTTC
CASSLTRAGGWHEQYF
>TRBV5-1|TRBJ1-1|17|TRBD1|.
TGCGCCAGCAGTGGGACAGGGCCGGGGGTTATGAACACTGAAGCTTTCTTT
CASSGTGPGVMNTEAFF
>TRBV15|TRBJ2-6|16|TRBD2|.
TGTGCCACCAGCAGGGAACTAGCGTGGGGGGCCAACGTCCTGACTTTC
CATSRELAWGANVLTF
>TRBV25-1|TRBJ2-7|15|TRBD1|.
TGTGCCAGCAGTGGCCGGGACAGGGGGCTCTACGAGCAGTACTTC
CASSGRDRGLYEQYF